The 12 T cell receptor beta chains below were found in one sample sequenced in a study of lymphopenia after photon versus proton radiotherapy. The repertoire was sequenced with immunoSEQ multiplex PCR; TCRdb's copy has only in-frame clones and lacks some. Of tens of thousands of clones in the sample, around 89% were seen once. The sample in question was peripheral blood, obtained from a patient treated with proton-based radiotherapy. Every receptor here comes from an elderly man with esophageal cancer.

This chain connects TRBV6-5 to TRBJ1-4, with 7 bases that match TRBD1. Germline CDR1 reads MNHEY; CDR2 reads SVGAGI. This CDR3 region has 14 residues. V dropped 2 bases and J dropped 5; count of bases not matched to a gene: 2. CDR3 coding DNA: TGTGCCAGCAGTTACGCGACAGGGAATGAAAAACTGTTTTTT. This sequence encodes CASSYATGNEKLFF.

The chain employs TRBV19 and TRBJ2-7; unclear D gene. This CDR3 contains 13 residues. V lost 3 bases to trimming and J lost 2 bases, with 8 bases between them. CDR1 is LNHDA and CDR2 is SQIVND in the germline V gene (reference sequence). CDR3 coding DNA: TGTGCCAGTAGTATTGGGCGAGCCTACGAGCAGTACTTC. Amino acid sequence: CASSIGRAYEQYF.

The chain employs TRBV4-3 and TRBJ2-3, with TRBD2 matching over 13 bases. Germline V CDR1 and CDR2: LGHNA, YSLEER. The V and J ends lost 1 base and 6 bases, in that order; junction bases with no gene match: 10. The CDR3 is 18 amino acids. The CDR3 coding sequence is TGCGCCAGCAGCCAAGGACTAGCGGGAGGCCCCCTCTTGGATACGCAGTATTTT. Amino acids: CASSQGLAGGPLLDTQYF.

V gene TRBV6-5 combines with J gene TRBJ2-1, with no clear D. Between the trimmed V and J ends, which lost 0 bases and 0 bases, there was a span of 6 bases. This CDR3 comprises 15 residues. CDR1 MNHEY and CDR2 SVGAGI come from the germline V gene. This CDR3 is CASSYSTSSYNEQFF. CDR3 coding DNA: TGTGCCAGCAGTTACTCCACAAGCTCCTACAATGAGCAGTTCTTC.

This chain connects TRBV12-5 to TRBJ2-3; TRBD2 aligns across 8 bases. The CDR3 spans 16 residues. V was pared by 6 bases and J by 7 bases, with 15 bases of the junction left unmatched. CDR1 LGHNT and CDR2 FRNRAP come from the germline V gene. CDR3: CASGPRGSGSANTQYF. The CDR3 DNA reads as TGTGCTAGTGGCCCCCGAGGGAGCGGGAGTGCAAATACGCAGTATTTT.

The genes are TRBV4-1 and TRBJ1-6, with D perhaps TRBD1 (6 bases). V lost 2 bases to trimming and J lost 0 bases, with 11 bases between them. Per germline, CDR1 MGHRA and CDR2 YSYEKL. The CDR3 sequence is 17 residues long. The CDR3 reads CASSQPGHSSYNSPLHF. The CDR3 coding sequence is TGCGCCAGCAGCCAACCGGGACATAGCTCCTATAATTCACCCCTCCACTTT.

This rearrangement joins TRBV19 to TRBJ1-2; D is uncertain. V was clipped by 10 bases and J by 0 bases, with 9 bases between them. The CDR3 loop spans 12 amino acids. CDR1 is LNHDA, CDR2 SQIVND, per germline (reference sequence). The CDR3 DNA sequence: TGTGCCACCTACAGATCTAACTATGGCTACACCTTC. It encodes CATYRSNYGYTF. The whole variable domain, filled in from reference TRBV19 and TRBJ1-2, reads DGGITQSPKYLFRKEGQNVTLSCEQNLNHDAMYWYRQDPGQGLRLIYYSQIVNDFQKGDIAEGYSVSREKKESFPLTVTSAQKNPTAFYLCATYRSNYGYTFGSGTRLTVV.

CDR3 coding DNA: TGTGCCAGCAGCTTAGACATGGTCGAGCAGTACTTC. Encoded protein: CASSLDMVEQYF. The rearrangement uses TRBV7-6 and TRBJ2-7; D uncertain. The germline V gene encodes CDR1 SGHVS and CDR2 FNYEAQ. The CDR3 has 12 residues. The germline V and J ends were trimmed by 1 base and 6 bases, with 7 bases remaining between them.

The chain links TRBV6-1 to TRBJ2-6; D possibly matches TRBD1 or TRBD2 (6 bases each). V was shortened by 3 bases and J by 0 bases, with 15 bases between the two germline ends. The CDR3 loop spans 18 amino acids. The germline V gene encodes CDR1 MNHNS and CDR2 SASEGT. The CDR3, as DNA: TGTGCCAGCAGTGAGGGGGGCTGGCGGAGCTCTGGGGCCAACGTCCTGACTTTC. Translated: CASSEGGWRSSGANVLTF.

The rearrangement uses TRBV30 and TRBJ2-2, with 7 bases matching TRBD2. The CDR3 is made up of 13 amino acids. The V segment lost 2 bases and the J segment 6 bases; nucleotides outside the gene matches: 3. CDR1 and CDR2 (germline): GTSNPN, SVGIG (reference sequence). Here the CDR3 reads CAWSRLASGELFF. The CDR3 region has the DNA TGTGCCTGGAGTAGACTAGCTTCCGGGGAGCTGTTTTTT.

The rearrangement joins TRBV19 to TRBJ1-2; perhaps TRBD1 as D (6 bases). There are 16 residues in the CDR3. Germline CDR1 is LNHDA and CDR2 is SQIVND (reference sequence). V was cut by 1 base and J by 2 bases, with 14 bases left in between. The CDR3 spells CASSIVARGWNYGYTF. The CDR3 DNA sequence: TGTGCCAGTAGTATAGTGGCGAGGGGGTGGAACTATGGCTACACCTTC.

The J gene is TRBJ2-1, the V gene TRBV9, with D perhaps assigned TRBD1 or TRBD2 (5 bases each). Looked up from germline, CDR1 is SGDLS and CDR2 is YYNGEE. The CDR3 contains 15 residues. V lost 4 bases, J lost 3 bases, and 14 bases lay in between. CDR3 amino acids: CASSSEGNSYNEQFF. DNA of the CDR3: TGTGCCAGCAGCTCCGAGGGGAACAGCTACAATGAGCAGTTCTTC.